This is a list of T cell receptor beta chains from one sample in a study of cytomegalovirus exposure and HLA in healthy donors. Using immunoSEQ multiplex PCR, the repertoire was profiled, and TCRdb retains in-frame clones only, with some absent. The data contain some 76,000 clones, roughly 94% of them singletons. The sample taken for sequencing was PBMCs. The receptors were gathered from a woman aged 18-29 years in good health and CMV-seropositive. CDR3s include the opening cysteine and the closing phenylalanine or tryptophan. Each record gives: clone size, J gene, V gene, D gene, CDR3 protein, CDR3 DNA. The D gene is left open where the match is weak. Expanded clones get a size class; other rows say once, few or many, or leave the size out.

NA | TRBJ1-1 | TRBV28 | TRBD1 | CASSFLGQGVAEAFF | TGTGCCAGCAGTTTTCTGGGACAGGGGGTAGCTGAAGCTTTCTTT
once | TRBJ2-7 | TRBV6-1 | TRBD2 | CASSDGGLRSYEQYF | TGTGCCAGCAGTGATGGGGGACTAAGATCCTACGAGCAGTACTTC
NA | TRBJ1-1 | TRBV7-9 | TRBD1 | CASSPPLGDRGNTEAFF | TGTGCCAGCAGCCCCCCCCTTGGGGACAGGGGGAACACTGAAGCTTTCTTT
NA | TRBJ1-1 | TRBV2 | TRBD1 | CASSERQGVITEAFF | TGTGCCAGCAGTGAGCGGCAGGGGGTGATCACTGAAGCTTTCTTT
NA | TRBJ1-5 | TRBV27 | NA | CASSFLADNQPQHF | NA
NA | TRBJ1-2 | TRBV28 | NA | CASSFGRGYYGYTF | TGTGCCAGCAGTTTCGGCAGGGGTTACTATGGCTACACCTTC
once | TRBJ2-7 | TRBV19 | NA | CASSSRTGSSYEQYF | TGTGCCAGTAGTTCCCGGACGGGGAGCTCCTACGAGCAGTACTTC
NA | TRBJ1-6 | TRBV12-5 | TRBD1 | CDFWTGAPYNSPLHF | TGTGATTTTTGGACAGGGGCTCCCTATAATTCACCCCTCCACTTT
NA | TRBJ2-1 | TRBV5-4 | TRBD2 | CASSLGASGGPPNEQFF | TGTGCCAGCAGCTTGGGGGCTAGCGGGGGGCCCCCTAATGAGCAGTTCTTC
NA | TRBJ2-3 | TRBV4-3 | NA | CASSHTGRSTDTQYF | TGCGCCAGCAGCCATACGGGGAGGTCGACAGATACGCAGTATTTT
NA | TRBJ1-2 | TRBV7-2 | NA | CASSLLTGSYGYTF | TGTGCCAGCAGCTTATTGACAGGCTCTTATGGCTACACCTTC
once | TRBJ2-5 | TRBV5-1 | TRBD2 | CASSISGGAQETQYF | TGCGCCAGCAGCATTAGCGGGGGGGCCCAAGAGACCCAGTACTTC
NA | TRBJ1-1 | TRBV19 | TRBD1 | CASSLQGSTEAFF | TGTGCCAGTAGCCTACAGGGGAGCACTGAAGCTTTCTTT
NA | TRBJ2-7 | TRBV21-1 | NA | CASSTRDEQYF | TGTGCCAGCAGCACCCGGGACGAGCAGTACTTC
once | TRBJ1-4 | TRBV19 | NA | CASSIEGETSLRGEKLFF | TGTGCCAGTAGTATAGAGGGAGAGACGTCCCTCCGGGGTGAAAAACTGTTTTTT
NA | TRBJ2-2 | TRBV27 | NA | CASSLSEGGEPGELFF | TGTGCCAGCAGTTTATCGGAAGGGGGGGAACCCGGGGAGCTGTTTTTT
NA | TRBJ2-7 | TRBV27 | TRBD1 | CASSLSQETGGNEQYF | TGTGCCAGCAGTTTATCGCAGGAGACAGGGGGAAACGAGCAGTACTTC
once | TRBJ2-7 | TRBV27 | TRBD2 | CASSGLAGTDEQYF | TGTGCCAGCAGTGGTCTAGCGGGAACTGACGAGCAGTACTTC
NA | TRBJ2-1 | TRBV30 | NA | CAWSVDSLVYNEQFF | TGTGCCTGGAGTGTGGACTCGCTAGTATACAATGAGCAGTTCTTC
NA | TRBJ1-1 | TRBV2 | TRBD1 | CASKTGAVRTEAFF | TGTGCCAGCAAAACAGGGGCTGTAAGGACTGAAGCTTTCTTT
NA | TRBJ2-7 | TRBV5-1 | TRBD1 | CASSLQQGGYEQYF | TGCGCCAGCAGCTTACAACAGGGGGGCTACGAGCAGTACTTC
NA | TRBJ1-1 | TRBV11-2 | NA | CASSLGAGITTEAFF | TGTGCCAGCAGCTTAGGGGCAGGGATTACAACTGAAGCTTTCTTT
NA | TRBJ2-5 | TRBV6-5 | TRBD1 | CASTPGQGGVETQYF | TGTGCCAGCACCCCAGGACAGGGGGGTGTGGAGACCCAGTACTTC
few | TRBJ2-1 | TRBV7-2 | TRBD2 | CASSWTSGGPRNEQFF | TGTGCCAGCAGCTGGACTAGCGGGGGGCCTCGAAATGAGCAGTTCTTC
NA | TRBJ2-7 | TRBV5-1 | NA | CASSLDWSYEQYF | TGCGCCAGCAGCTTGGACTGGTCCTACGAGCAGTACTTC
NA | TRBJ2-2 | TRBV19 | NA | CASSRGQGPTGELFF | TGTGCCAGTAGTAGGGGTCAGGGTCCCACCGGGGAGCTGTTTTTT
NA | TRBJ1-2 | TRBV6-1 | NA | CASSESLEGGYTF | TGTGCCAGCAGTGAGTCACTTGAGGGTGGCTACACCTTC
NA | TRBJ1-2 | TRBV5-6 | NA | CASSGDTFSYTF | TGTGCCAGCAGCGGTGACACGTTTAGCTACACCTTC
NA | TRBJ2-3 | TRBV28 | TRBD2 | CAGQGTRGTQYF | TGTGCCGGGCAGGGGACTAGGGGGACGCAGTATTTT
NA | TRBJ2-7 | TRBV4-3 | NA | CASSQRHVSGDLEGYEQYF | TGCGCCAGCAGCCAACGACACGTATCAGGGGACCTGGAAGGGTACGAGCAGTACTTC
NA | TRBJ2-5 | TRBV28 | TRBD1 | CASSLGTDRGLLETQYF | TGTGCCAGCAGTTTGGGAACGGACAGGGGGTTGTTGGAGACCCAGTACTTC
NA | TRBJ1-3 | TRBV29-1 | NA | CSVGFSGFGNTIYF | TGCAGCGTTGGTTTTTCGGGATTTGGAAACACCATATATTTT
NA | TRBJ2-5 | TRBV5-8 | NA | CASSLAFGGTQETQYF | TGTGCCAGCAGCTTGGCTTTCGGGGGAACCCAAGAGACCCAGTACTTC
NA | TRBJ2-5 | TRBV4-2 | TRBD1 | CASSQVTQGVGETQYF | TGTGCCAGCAGCCAAGTGACGCAGGGGGTAGGAGAGACCCAGTACTTC
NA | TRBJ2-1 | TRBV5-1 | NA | CASSLGYRARYNEQFF | TGCGCCAGCAGCTTGGGGTACAGGGCGAGATACAATGAGCAGTTCTTC
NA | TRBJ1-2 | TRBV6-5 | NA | CASKVGGYGYTF | TGTGCCAGCAAGGTGGGGGGATATGGCTACACCTTC